A selection of T cell receptor beta chains follows, all from one sample in a study of blood T cell repertoires in COVID-19. Method: immunoSEQ multiplex PCR; TCRdb's copy keeps in-frame clones and lacks some. The sample yields fewer than 150,000 clones, 84% seen once. Sample: peripheral blood. The receptors stem from a woman aged 25-40 years who had recovered from COVID-19. The CDR3 runs from the conserved cysteine through the conserved F or W. The order of the fields is D gene, V gene, CDR3 length, clone size, J gene, CDR3 protein, CDR3 DNA. A D gene is named only where the DNA matches it firmly. Size is omitted from some rows. Given values are once, few, many or a class for expanded clones.

.	TRBV7-9	13	.	TRBJ2-1	CASSLTSYNEQFF	TGTGCCAGCAGCCTGACATCCTACAATGAGCAGTTCTTC
.	TRBV2	14	.	TRBJ1-2	CASSEGQGFYGYTF	TGTGCCAGCAGTGAAGGCCAGGGGTTCTATGGCTACACCTTC
TRBD2	TRBV2	14	.	TRBJ2-7	CASSESGGPYEQYF	TGTGCCAGCAGTGAGTCGGGGGGGCCCTACGAGCAGTACTTC
.	TRBV7-9	15	.	TRBJ2-5	CASSLAGAGKETQYF	TGTGCCAGCAGCCTCGCCGGTGCGGGGAAAGAGACCCAGTACTTC
.	TRBV12-3/TRBV12-4	13	.	TRBJ1-2	CASSPAQGYGYTF	TGTGCCAGCAGTCCCGCCCAGGGCTATGGCTACACCTTC
.	TRBV6-5	14	.	TRBJ2-7	CASSRRGDTYEQYF	TGTGCCAGCAGCCGTCGGGGAGACACCTACGAGCAGTACTTC
TRBD2	TRBV9	16	.	TRBJ2-5	CASSKTPGLESETQYF	TGTGCCAGCAGCAAAACACCGGGACTAGAAAGCGAGACCCAGTACTTC
TRBD1	TRBV7-9	16	.	TRBJ1-2	CASSYSGTGNNYGYTF	TGTGCCAGCAGCTACTCCGGGACAGGGAATAACTATGGCTACACCTTC
.	TRBV6-6	16	once	TRBJ1-5	CASSYWTEDSNQPQHF	TGTGCCAGCAGTTATTGGACGGAGGATAGCAATCAGCCCCAGCATTTT
TRBD2	TRBV11-2	15	few	TRBJ2-7	CASSLQLAGPYEQYF	TGTGCCAGCAGCTTACAACTAGCGGGGCCTTACGAGCAGTACTTC
.	TRBV3-1/TRBV3-2	14	.	TRBJ2-7	CASSLTGSSYEQYF	TGTGCCAGCAGCCTTACAGGGTCTTCCTACGAGCAGTACTTC
.	TRBV2	14	.	TRBJ1-5	CASSERFIAKPQHF	TGTGCCAGCAGTGAAAGGTTTATAGCGAAACCCCAGCATTTT
TRBD1	TRBV19	16	.	TRBJ1-2	CASSIVAGTGTYGYTF	TGTGCCAGTAGTATCGTAGCCGGGACAGGGACCTATGGCTACACCTTC
.	TRBV19	12	.	TRBJ2-1	CASSAIVDEQFF	TGTGCCAGTAGTGCCATAGTAGATGAGCAGTTCTTC
TRBD1	TRBV30	13	.	TRBJ1-5	CAWDRGNNQPQHF	TGTGCCTGGGACAGGGGGAACAATCAGCCCCAGCATTTT
TRBD1	TRBV6-5	14	.	TRBJ2-7	CASSPGQGAYEQYF	TGTGCCAGCAGTCCGGGACAGGGGGCATACGAGCAGTACTTC
TRBD2	TRBV3-1/TRBV3-2	17	.	TRBJ2-7	CASSQILAGMSSYEQYF	TGTGCCAGCAGCCAAATCCTAGCGGGGATGAGCTCCTACGAGCAGTACTTC
TRBD1	TRBV15	16	.	TRBJ2-1	CATSRSDRTSDNEQFF	TGTGCCACCAGCCGGTCGGACAGGACAAGTGACAATGAGCAGTTCTTC
.	TRBV27	15	.	TRBJ1-2	CASSLSREANYGYTF	TGTGCCAGCAGTTTAAGCAGGGAGGCTAACTATGGCTACACCTTC
TRBD2	TRBV27	14	.	TRBJ2-2	CASSAGANTGELFF	TGTGCCAGCAGCGCGGGGGCGAACACCGGGGAGCTGTTTTTT
TRBD2	TRBV3-1/TRBV3-2	16	.	TRBJ2-1	CASSQPGLAGFYEQFF	TGTGCCAGCAGCCAACCGGGACTAGCGGGGTTTTACGAGCAGTTCTTC
.	TRBV2	11	few	TRBJ2-7	CASKSSYEQYF	TGTGCCAGCAAGAGCTCCTACGAGCAGTACTTC
.	TRBV7-2	14	.	TRBJ1-5	CASSSAGSGQPQHF	TGTGCCAGCAGCTCGGCGGGGTCGGGTCAGCCCCAGCATTTT
.	TRBV19	13	.	TRBJ2-2	CASSIRSGGELFF	TGTGCCAGTAGTATCCGTTCAGGCGGGGAGCTGTTTTTT
.	TRBV7-8	17	.	TRBJ1-1	CASSLGVRRGVGTEAFF	TGTGCCAGCAGCTTAGGGGTTCGTCGGGGGGTCGGAACTGAAGCTTTCTTT
.	TRBV12-3/TRBV12-4	10	once	TRBJ1-2	CASSFNGYTF	TGTGCCAGCAGTTTCAATGGCTACACCTTC
.	TRBV20-1	15	.	TRBJ2-7	CSASAPGTYSYEQYF	TGCAGTGCTAGTGCTCCAGGAACCTACTCCTACGAGCAGTACTTC
TRBD2	TRBV9	16	.	TRBJ2-5	CASSSILTSGQETQYF	TGTGCCAGCAGCTCCATTCTAACTAGCGGCCAAGAGACCCAGTACTTC